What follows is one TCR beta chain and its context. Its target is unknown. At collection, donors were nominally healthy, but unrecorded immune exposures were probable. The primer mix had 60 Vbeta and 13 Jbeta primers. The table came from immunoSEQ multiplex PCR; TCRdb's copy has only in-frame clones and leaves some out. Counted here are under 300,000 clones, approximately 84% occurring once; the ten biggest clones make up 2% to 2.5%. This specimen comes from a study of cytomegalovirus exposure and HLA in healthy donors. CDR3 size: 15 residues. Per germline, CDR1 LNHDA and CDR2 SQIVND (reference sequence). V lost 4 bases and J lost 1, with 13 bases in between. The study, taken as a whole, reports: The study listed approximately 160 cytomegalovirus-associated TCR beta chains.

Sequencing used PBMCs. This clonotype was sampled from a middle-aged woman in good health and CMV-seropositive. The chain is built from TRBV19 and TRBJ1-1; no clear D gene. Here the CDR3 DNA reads TGTGCCAGTAGTACCCAGGCCATCCCGAACACTGAAGCTTTCTTT. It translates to CASSTQAIPNTEAFF.